These 27 T cell receptor beta chains originate from one sample sequenced in a study of blood T cell repertoires in COVID-19. Libraries were prepared by immunoSEQ multiplex PCR; TCRdb keeps only in-frame clonotypes and omits some of them. The data contain approximately 290,000 clones, about 85% of them singletons. What was sequenced was peripheral blood. These receptors were collected from a human donor with COVID-19, enrolled during active disease. The donor label of this sample is uncertain.

This clone was observed a handful of times. This rearrangement joins TRBV5-6 to TRBJ1-5, with 7 bases identical to TRBD1. The V and J ends lost 2 bases and 5 bases, in that order; junction bases with no gene match: 4. The CDR3 is 14 amino acids. Germline V CDR1 and CDR2: SGHDT, YYEEEE. The CDR3 here is CASSFRDRDQPQHF. CDR3 DNA sequence: TGTGCCAGCAGCTTCCGGGACAGAGATCAGCCCCAGCATTTT.

CDR3 sequence reads: CASSASGGWDGNTIYF. The CDR3 DNA is TGTGCCAGCAGTGCGTCAGGGGGTTGGGATGGAAACACCATATATTTT. The chain carries TRBV28 and TRBJ1-3; 7 bases match TRBD1. V trimming: 5 bases; J trimming: 3 bases; junction bases outside the gene matches: 10. The CDR3 is 16 residues long. Germline CDR1 MDHEN, CDR2 SYDVKM.

This rearrangement joins TRBV11-3 to TRBJ2-1; TRBD1 matches 11 bases. This CDR3 comprises 15 residues. V lost 0 bases, J lost 7 bases, and 2 bases stayed unmatched. Per germline, CDR1 SGHNT and CDR2 YENEEA. This CDR3 reads CASSLDGQGANEQFF. The CDR3 DNA is TGTGCCAGCAGCTTAGACGGACAGGGGGCGAATGAGCAGTTCTTC.

This clone was recorded a few times. This chain links TRBV20-1 with TRBJ1-3, with 10 bases fitting TRBD1. This CDR3 is 16 amino acids long. V lost 3 bases and J lost 0; bases outside the gene matches: 5. Germline CDR1 and CDR2: DFQATT and SNEGSKA (reference sequence). The CDR3 bases are TGCAGTGCTAGTCCACGGACAGGGGGCTCTGGAAACACCATATATTTT. Translation gives CSASPRTGGSGNTIYF.

V and J are TRBV19 and TRBJ1-2, with 7 bases identical to TRBD1. The CDR3 extends over 13 amino acids. Germline assignment: CDR1 LNHDA and CDR2 SQIVND (reference sequence). V dropped 10 bases and J dropped 4; count of bases not matched to a gene: 9. The CDR3 DNA is TGTGCCACCTCTAAGGGGGCGATCTATGGCTACACCTTC. The encoded protein is CATSKGAIYGYTF.

This chain links TRBV10-3 with TRBJ1-3; D perhaps matches TRBD1 (6 bases). The CDR3 length is 17 residues. The V end was cut by 0 bases, the J end by 3 bases, with 15 bases between. Germline V gives CDR1 ENHRY, CDR2 SYGVKD. CDR3 sequence: CAISESGTPRSGNTIYF. CDR3 nucleotides: TGTGCCATCAGTGAGTCAGGGACACCCCGGAGTGGAAACACCATATATTTT.

This clone was observed once. The chain uses TRBV6-5 and TRBJ1-6; 7 bases line up with TRBD1. CDR1 and CDR2 (germline): MNHEY, SVGAGI. CDR3 length: 14 amino acids. V lost 4 bases, J lost 10 bases, and 7 bases stayed unmatched. The CDR3 region is CASSSDRDGSPLHF. DNA for the CDR3: TGTGCCAGCAGTTCCGACAGGGACGGATCACCCCTCCACTTT.

This rearrangement joins TRBV2 to TRBJ2-7; a weak D match, TRBD1 (6 bases). The CDR3 runs to 12 residues. Germline CDR1 reads SNHLY; CDR2 reads FYNNEI. The germline V and J ends were trimmed by 10 bases and 0 bases, with 10 bases remaining between them. The CDR3, as DNA: TGTGCCACCGGGACATTCTCCTACGAGCAGTACTTC. Protein: CATGTFSYEQYF.

The chain recombines TRBV2 with TRBJ1-5, with D possibly TRBD1 on 6 matching bases. V lost 6 bases and J 7 bases, leaving 19 bases between the germline ends. Germline V gives CDR1 SNHLY, CDR2 FYNNEI. The CDR3 extends over 15 amino acids. The CDR3 coding sequence is TGTGCCAGCAGCGCCGACGCCAGGGGTGGCCAGCCCCAGCATTTT. Protein product: CASSADARGGQPQHF.

The genes are TRBV30 and TRBJ1-6; D is perhaps TRBD1 (5 bases). V was pared by 5 bases and J by 4 bases, with 9 bases between. This CDR3 spans 13 amino acids. CDR1 and CDR2 (germline): GTSNPN, SVGIG (reference sequence). The CDR3 DNA follows: TGTGCCTGGGTCCGGGGGTATAATTCACCCCTCCACTTT. Protein: CAWVRGYNSPLHF.

This rearrangement joins TRBV28 to TRBJ2-7; 8 bases agree with TRBD1. J lost 5 bases, V lost 6 bases, and 6 bases had no gene match. The length of the CDR3 is 13 residues. CDR1 MDHEN and CDR2 SYDVKM come from the germline V gene. CDR3 sequence (DNA): TGTGCCAGCAGGGAACAGGGGGTTGACGAGCAGTACTTC. Translating it yields CASREQGVDEQYF.

This clone was recorded a few times. CDR3 in amino acids: CASSQGQGAEGYTF. For the CDR3, the DNA is TGTGCCAGCAGCCAGGGACAGGGGGCGGAGGGCTACACCTTC. This chain links TRBV7-9 with TRBJ1-2; 12 bases line up with TRBD1. CDR3 length: 14 amino acids. CDR1 and CDR2 (germline): SEHNR, FQNEAQ (reference sequence). The trim removed 5 bases at V and 8 bases at J, leaving 6 bases unmatched. Looking up the rest from reference TRBV7-9 and TRBJ1-2 gives the full variable domain: DTGVSQNPRHKITKRGQNVTFRCDPISEHNRLYWYRQTLGQGPEFLTYFQNEAQLEKSRLLSDRFSAERPKGSFSTLEIQRTEQGDSAMYLCASSQGQGAEGYTFGSGTRLTVV.

This sequence joins TRBV30 and TRBJ2-6; no firm D call. The CDR3 length is 13 residues. V was shortened by 8 bases and J by 4 bases, with 12 bases between the two germline ends. Germline CDR1 reads GTSNPN; CDR2 reads SVGIG (reference sequence). Here the CDR3 reads CAHSAAGANVLTF. The DNA for the CDR3 is TGTGCCCACTCGGCGGCCGGGGCCAACGTCCTGACTTTC.

This clone has only a few counts. The V and J genes are TRBV6-1 and TRBJ2-1; 8 bases line up with TRBD2. Germline CDR1 MNHNS, CDR2 SASEGT. The CDR3 consists of 15 residues. V dropped 1 base and J dropped 3; count of bases not matched to a gene: 2. CDR3 sequence reads: CASSEGTSFYNEQFF. Written as DNA, the CDR3 is TGTGCCAGCAGTGAAGGGACTAGCTTCTACAATGAGCAGTTCTTC.

This chain joins TRBV19 and TRBJ1-5, with 7 bases lining up with TRBD1. V shed 0 bases, J shed 0 bases, and the junction held 2 bases outside the gene matches. The CDR3 is 16 amino acids. Germline V gene lookup returns CDR1 LNHDA and CDR2 SQIVND (reference sequence). CDR3 sequence (DNA): TGTGCCAGTAGTATAGATGGGACAGTTAGCAATCAGCCCCAGCATTTT. Protein product: CASSIDGTVSNQPQHF.

This clone was counted a single time. The chain has TRBV5-1 and TRBJ1-6; D is uncertain. Germline-derived CDR1 and CDR2 are SGHRS and YFSETQ. There are 15 residues in the CDR3. Trimming left V 0 bases short and J 7 bases short, with 11 bases between. CDR3 sequence (DNA): TGCGCCAGCAGCTTGGTAGGTCAGACAAATTCACCCCTCCACTTT. The encoded protein is CASSLVGQTNSPLHF. Complete variable domain (other parts from reference TRBV5-1 and TRBJ1-6): KAGVTQTPRYLIKTRGQQVTLSCSPISGHRSVSWYQQTPGQGLQFLFEYFSETQRNKGNFPGRFSGRQFSNSRSEMNVSTLELGDSALYLCASSLVGQTNSPLHFGNGTRLTVT.

Of note for this clone: The junction and the germline gene differ at one end; a read error may be behind it. This chain connects TRBV28 to TRBJ2-5; TRBD1 might be the D (6 bases). Looked up from germline, CDR1 is MDHEN and CDR2 is SYDVKM. This CDR3 is built from 11 residues. The CDR3 bases are TGTGCCAGCAGCTCCGGGACACCTATTAACTTC. Protein sequence: CASSSGTPINF.

This clone appeared many times. The rearrangement uses TRBV11-2 and TRBJ2-1; 9 bases line up with TRBD2. The germline V gene has CDR1 SGHAT and CDR2 FQNNGV. V dropped 1 base and J dropped 8; count of bases not matched to a gene: 6. This CDR3 region has 15 residues. CDR3 in amino acids: CASSLVGGRADEQFF. The DNA for the CDR3 is TGTGCCAGCAGCTTAGTAGGCGGGAGGGCCGATGAGCAGTTCTTC.

V is TRBV28 and J is TRBJ1-6; D is possibly TRBD1 (6 bases). The CDR3 is 16 residues long. In germline, CDR1 is MDHEN, CDR2 SYDVKM. V shed 6 bases and J shed 0 bases, with 12 bases lying between them. CDR3 region: CASRPGASSYNSPLHF. CDR3 nucleotide sequence: TGTGCCAGCAGGCCAGGGGCTAGCTCCTATAATTCACCCCTCCACTTT.

This sequence joins TRBV6-2 or TRBV6-3 and TRBJ2-5, with TRBD1 as a possible D gene (8 bases). V shed 5 bases and J shed 5 bases, with 15 bases lying between them. Germline V gene data show CDR1 as MNHEY and CDR2 as SVGEGT. This CDR3 is 14 amino acids long. The CDR3, as DNA: TGTGCCAGCAGTAGGACAGGGCGGGGGGAGACCCAGTACTTC. Translation: CASSRTGRGETQYF.

This rearrangement joins TRBV6-5 to TRBJ1-1; D is undetermined. V was shortened by 4 bases and J by 5 bases, with 20 bases between the two germline ends. Germline V gene data show CDR1 as MNHEY and CDR2 as SVGAGI. The CDR3 is 16 amino acids. The CDR3 region has the DNA TGTGCCAGCAGTTCTTTAACAGAAGTTCCGTATACTGAAGCTTTCTTT. Protein product: CASSSLTEVPYTEAFF.

V is TRBV3-1 (or the pseudogene TRBV3-2) and J is TRBJ2-3; maybe TRBD2 (6 bases). The V end lost 6 bases, the J end lost 1 base, and 11 bases lay between the germline ends. The germline CDR1 and CDR2 sequences are LGHDT and YNNKEL (reference sequence). CDR3 length: 14 amino acids. CDR3: CASRGTSGTDTQYF. CDR3 sequence (DNA): TGTGCCAGCAGGGGGACTTCTGGCACAGATACGCAGTATTTT.

This chain uses TRBV10-3 with TRBJ1-2, with 7 bases aligning to TRBD1. This CDR3 has 14 residues. J was trimmed by 4 bases and V by 4 bases; bases with no gene match: 6. Germline CDR1 reads ENHRY; CDR2 reads SYGVKD. As DNA, the CDR3 is TGTGCCATCAGTGGAACAGGGGACGGCTATGGCTACACCTTC. Protein sequence: CAISGTGDGYGYTF.

This rearrangement joins TRBV7-9 to TRBJ2-6; D is perhaps TRBD1 (6 bases). Germline CDR1 SEHNR, CDR2 FQNEAQ (reference sequence). Trimming pared 2 bases from V and 0 bases from J, leaving 17 bases between. The CDR3 length is 19 residues. Written as DNA, the CDR3 is TGTGCCAGCAGCTTAACTGGGACAAGAAGAACCTCTGGGGCCAACGTCCTGACTTTC. Translation gives CASSLTGTRRTSGANVLTF.

CDR3 region: CASNPQGPTGELFF. In nucleotides, the CDR3 is TGTGCCAGCAACCCACAGGGACCCACCGGGGAGCTGTTTTTT. This chain connects TRBV6-5 to TRBJ2-2; D perhaps matches TRBD1 (6 bases). V was clipped by 7 bases and J by 4 bases, with 13 bases between them. Germline-derived CDR1 and CDR2 are MNHEY and SVGAGI. The CDR3 has 14 amino acids.

The gene calls are TRBV28 and TRBJ1-1; no clear D gene. From germline, CDR1 is MDHEN and CDR2 SYDVKM. Trimming cost V 5 bases and J 0 bases, with 7 bases left between them. The CDR3 is 13 residues long. The CDR3 loop reads CASSVRVNTEAFF. CDR3 nucleotide sequence: TGTGCCAGCAGTGTACGGGTGAACACTGAAGCTTTCTTT.

The chain recombines TRBV7-2 with TRBJ1-5; weak D call: TRBD1 (5 bases). Germline lookup yields CDR1 SGHTA and CDR2 FQGNSA. The CDR3 spans 15 residues. The ends were cut back, 1 base at V and 7 bases at J, with 14 bases in the middle. The CDR3 reads CASSLGGEARQPQHF. The CDR3 bases are TGTGCCAGCAGCTTAGGGGGGGAGGCGAGGCAGCCCCAGCATTTT. Filled out from reference TRBV7-2 and TRBJ1-5, the complete variable domain reads GAGVSQSPSNKVTEKGKDVELRCDPISGHTALYWYRQSLGQGLEFLIYFQGNSAPDKSGLPSDRFSAERTGGSVSTLTIQRTQQEDSAVYLCASSLGGEARQPQHFGDGTRLSIL.